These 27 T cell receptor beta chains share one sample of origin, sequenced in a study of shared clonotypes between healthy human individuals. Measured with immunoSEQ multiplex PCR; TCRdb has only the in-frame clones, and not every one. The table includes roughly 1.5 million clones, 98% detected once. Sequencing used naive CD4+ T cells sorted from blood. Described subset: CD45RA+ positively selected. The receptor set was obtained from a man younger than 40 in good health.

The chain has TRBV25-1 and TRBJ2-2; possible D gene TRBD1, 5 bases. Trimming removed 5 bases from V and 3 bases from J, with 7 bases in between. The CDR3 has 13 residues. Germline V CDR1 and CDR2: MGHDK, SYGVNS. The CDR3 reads CASSWGYTGELFF. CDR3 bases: TGTGCCAGCAGTTGGGGCTACACCGGGGAGCTGTTTTTT.

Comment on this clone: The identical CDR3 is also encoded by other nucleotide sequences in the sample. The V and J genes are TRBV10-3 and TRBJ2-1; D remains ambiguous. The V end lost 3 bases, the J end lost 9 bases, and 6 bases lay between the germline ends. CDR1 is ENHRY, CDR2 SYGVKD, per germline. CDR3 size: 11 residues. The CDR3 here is CAISELTEQFF. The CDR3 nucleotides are TGTGCCATCAGTGAACTTACTGAGCAGTTCTTC.

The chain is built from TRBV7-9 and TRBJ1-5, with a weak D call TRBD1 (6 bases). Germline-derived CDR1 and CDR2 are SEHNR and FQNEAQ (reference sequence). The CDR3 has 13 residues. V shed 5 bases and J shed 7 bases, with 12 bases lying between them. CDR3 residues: CASSDTGIQPQHF. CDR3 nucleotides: TGTGCCAGCAGCGACACAGGGATCCAGCCCCAGCATTTT.

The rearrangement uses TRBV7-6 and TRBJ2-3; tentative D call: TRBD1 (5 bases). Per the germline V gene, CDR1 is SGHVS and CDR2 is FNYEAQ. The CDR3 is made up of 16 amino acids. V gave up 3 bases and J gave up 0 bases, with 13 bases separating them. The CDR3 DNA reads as TGTGCCAGCAGCTTGAAGGGGCCGCTAAGCACAGATACGCAGTATTTT. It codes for CASSLKGPLSTDTQYF.

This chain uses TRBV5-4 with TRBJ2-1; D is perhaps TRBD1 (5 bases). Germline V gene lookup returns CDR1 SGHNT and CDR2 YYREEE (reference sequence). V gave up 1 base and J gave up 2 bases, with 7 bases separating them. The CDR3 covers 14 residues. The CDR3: CASSLRGPYNEQFF. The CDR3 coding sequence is TGTGCCAGCAGCTTGAGGGGCCCCTACAATGAGCAGTTCTTC. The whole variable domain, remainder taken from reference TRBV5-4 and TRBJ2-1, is ETGVTQSPTHLIKTRGQQVTLRCSSQSGHNTVSWYQQALGQGPQFIFQYYREEENGRGNFPPRFSGLQFPNYSSELNVNALELDDSALYLCASSLRGPYNEQFFGPGTRLTVL.

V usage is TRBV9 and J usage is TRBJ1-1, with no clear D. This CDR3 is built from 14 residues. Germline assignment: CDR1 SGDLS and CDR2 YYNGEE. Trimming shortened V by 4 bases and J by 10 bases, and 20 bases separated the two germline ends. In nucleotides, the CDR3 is TGTGCCAGCAGCCCCCCTGGACCGGGTTCGCGAGCTTTCTTT. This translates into CASSPPGPGSRAFF.

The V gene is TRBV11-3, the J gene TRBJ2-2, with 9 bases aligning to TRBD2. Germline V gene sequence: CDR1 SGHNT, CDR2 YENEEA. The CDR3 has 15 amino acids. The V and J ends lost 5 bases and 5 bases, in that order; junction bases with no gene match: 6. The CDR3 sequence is CASSIAGVGTGELFF. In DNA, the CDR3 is TGTGCCAGCAGCATAGCGGGAGTGGGGACCGGGGAGCTGTTTTTT.

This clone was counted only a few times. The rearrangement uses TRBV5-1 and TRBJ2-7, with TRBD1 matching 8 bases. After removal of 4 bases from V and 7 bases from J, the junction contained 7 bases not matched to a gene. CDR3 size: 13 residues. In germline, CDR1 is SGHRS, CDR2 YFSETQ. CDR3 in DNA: TGCGCCAGCAGCCAGGGGGCAGCTACTGAGCAGTACTTC. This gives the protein CASSQGAATEQYF.

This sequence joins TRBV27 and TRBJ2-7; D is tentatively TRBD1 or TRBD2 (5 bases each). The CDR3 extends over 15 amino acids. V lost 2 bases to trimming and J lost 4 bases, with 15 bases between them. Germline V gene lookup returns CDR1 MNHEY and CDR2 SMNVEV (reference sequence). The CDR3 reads CASSLRGVVGYEQYF. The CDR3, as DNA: TGTGCCAGCAGTTTAAGGGGAGTCGTGGGGTACGAGCAGTACTTC.

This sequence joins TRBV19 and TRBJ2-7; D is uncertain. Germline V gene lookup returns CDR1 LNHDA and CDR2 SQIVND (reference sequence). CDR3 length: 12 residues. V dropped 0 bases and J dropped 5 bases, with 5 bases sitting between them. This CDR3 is CASSIDPNEQYF. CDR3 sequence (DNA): TGTGCCAGTAGTATAGATCCAAACGAGCAGTACTTC.

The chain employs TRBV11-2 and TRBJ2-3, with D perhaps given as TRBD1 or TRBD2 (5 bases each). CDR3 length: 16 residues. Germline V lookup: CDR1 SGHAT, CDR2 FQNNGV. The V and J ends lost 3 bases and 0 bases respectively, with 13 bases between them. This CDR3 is CASSFRGGFSTDTQYF. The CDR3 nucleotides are TGTGCCAGCAGCTTTCGGGGCGGGTTTAGCACAGATACGCAGTATTTT.

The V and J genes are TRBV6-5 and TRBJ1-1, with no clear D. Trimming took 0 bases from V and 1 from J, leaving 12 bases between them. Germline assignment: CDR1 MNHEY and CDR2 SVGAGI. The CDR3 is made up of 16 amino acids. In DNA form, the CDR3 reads TGTGCCAGCAGTTACTCCTACCGGGCTTGGAACACTGAAGCTTTCTTT. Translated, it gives CASSYSYRAWNTEAFF.

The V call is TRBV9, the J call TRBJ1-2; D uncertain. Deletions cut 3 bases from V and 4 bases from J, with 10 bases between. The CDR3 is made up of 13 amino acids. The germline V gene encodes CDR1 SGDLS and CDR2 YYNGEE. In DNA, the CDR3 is TGTGCCAGCAGCGGACACCGGCTCTATGGCTACACCTTC. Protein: CASSGHRLYGYTF.

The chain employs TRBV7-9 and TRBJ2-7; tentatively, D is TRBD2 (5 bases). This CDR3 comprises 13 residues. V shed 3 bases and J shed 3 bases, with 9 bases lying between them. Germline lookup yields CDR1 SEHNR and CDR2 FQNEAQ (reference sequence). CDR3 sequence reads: CASSFEGGYEQYF. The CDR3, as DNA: TGTGCCAGCAGCTTCGAGGGTGGCTACGAGCAGTACTTC.

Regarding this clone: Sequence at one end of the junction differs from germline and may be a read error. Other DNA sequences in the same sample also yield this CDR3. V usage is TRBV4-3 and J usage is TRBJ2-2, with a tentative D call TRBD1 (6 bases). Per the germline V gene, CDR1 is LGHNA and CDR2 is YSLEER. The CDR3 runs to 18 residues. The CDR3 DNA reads TGCGCCAGCAGTCAAGATGGGGGCAGGTCAGCGAACACCGGGGAGCTGTTTTTT. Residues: CASSQDGGRSANTGELFF.

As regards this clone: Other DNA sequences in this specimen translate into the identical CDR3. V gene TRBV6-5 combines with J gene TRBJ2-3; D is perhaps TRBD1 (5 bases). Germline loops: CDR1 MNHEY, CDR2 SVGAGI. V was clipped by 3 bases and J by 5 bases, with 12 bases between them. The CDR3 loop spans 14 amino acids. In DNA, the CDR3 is TGTGCCAGCAGTTATCTCGGAAGGGGAGATACGCAGTATTTT. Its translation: CASSYLGRGDTQYF.

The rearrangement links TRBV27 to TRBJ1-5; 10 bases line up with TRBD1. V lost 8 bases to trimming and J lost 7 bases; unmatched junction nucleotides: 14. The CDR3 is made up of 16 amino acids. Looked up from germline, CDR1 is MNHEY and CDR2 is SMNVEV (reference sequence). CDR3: CASAPGTGVFGQPQHF. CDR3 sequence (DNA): TGTGCCAGCGCTCCCGGGACAGGGGTATTTGGGCAGCCCCAGCATTTT.

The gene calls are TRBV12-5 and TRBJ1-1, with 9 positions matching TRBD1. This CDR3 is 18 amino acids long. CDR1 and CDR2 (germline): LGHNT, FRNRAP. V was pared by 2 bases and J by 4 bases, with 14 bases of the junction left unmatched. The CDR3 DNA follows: TGTGCTAGTGGTTTGACGCTCGAGAACAGGGGGCTGGGCACTGAAGCTTTCTTT. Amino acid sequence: CASGLTLENRGLGTEAFF.

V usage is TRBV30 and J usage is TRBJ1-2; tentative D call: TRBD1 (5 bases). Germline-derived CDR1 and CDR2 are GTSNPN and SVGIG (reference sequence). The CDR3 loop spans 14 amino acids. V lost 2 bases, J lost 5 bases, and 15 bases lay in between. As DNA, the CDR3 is TGTGCCTGGAGTAGGGCCCAGGGTGGGTATGGCTACACCTTC. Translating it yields CAWSRAQGGYGYTF.

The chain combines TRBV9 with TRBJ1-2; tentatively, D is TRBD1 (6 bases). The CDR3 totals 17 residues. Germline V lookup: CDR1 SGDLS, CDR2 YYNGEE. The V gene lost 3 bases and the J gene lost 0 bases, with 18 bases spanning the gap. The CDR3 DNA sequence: TGTGCCAGCAGCGGATCCTTAGACAGGCCCTCTAACTATGGCTACACCTTC. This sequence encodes CASSGSLDRPSNYGYTF.

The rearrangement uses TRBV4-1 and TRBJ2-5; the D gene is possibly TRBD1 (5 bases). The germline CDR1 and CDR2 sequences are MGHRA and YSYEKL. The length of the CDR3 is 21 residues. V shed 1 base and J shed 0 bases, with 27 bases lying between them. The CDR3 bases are TGCGCCAGCAGCCAAGGCAGGGTCCATGCTTCAAACTTAATCTACCAAGAGACCCAGTACTTC. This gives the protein CASSQGRVHASNLIYQETQYF.

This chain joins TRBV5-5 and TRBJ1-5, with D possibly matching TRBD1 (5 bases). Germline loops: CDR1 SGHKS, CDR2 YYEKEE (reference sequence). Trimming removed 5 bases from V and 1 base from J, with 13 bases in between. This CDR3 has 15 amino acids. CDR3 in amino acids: CASSSGTESNQPQHF. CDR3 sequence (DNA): TGTGCCAGCAGTTCCGGGACGGAGAGCAATCAGCCCCAGCATTTT.

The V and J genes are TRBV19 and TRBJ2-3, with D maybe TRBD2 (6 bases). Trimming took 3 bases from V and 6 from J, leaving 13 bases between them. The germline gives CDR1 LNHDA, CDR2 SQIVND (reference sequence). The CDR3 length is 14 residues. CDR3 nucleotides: TGTGCCAGTAGTATCGGAGGGGTTAGCGATACGCAGTATTTT. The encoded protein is CASSIGGVSDTQYF.

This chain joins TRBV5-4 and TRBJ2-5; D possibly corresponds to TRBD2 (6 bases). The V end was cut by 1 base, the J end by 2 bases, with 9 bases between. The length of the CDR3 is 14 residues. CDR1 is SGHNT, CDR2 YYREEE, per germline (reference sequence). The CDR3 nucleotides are TGTGCCAGCAGCTTGCCGGGGGAGCAAGAGACCCAGTACTTC. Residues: CASSLPGEQETQYF.

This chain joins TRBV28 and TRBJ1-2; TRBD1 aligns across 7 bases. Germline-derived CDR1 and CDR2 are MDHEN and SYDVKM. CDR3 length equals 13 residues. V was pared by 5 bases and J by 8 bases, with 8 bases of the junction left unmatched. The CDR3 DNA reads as TGTGCCAGCAGTCACGACAGGGCGGAAGGCTACACCTTC. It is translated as CASSHDRAEGYTF.

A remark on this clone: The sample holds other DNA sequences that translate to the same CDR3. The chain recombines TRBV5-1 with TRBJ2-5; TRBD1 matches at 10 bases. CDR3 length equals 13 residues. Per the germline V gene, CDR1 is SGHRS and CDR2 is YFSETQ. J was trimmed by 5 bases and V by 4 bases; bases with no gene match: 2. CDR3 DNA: TGCGCCAGCAGCCGGGGACAGGGGGAGACCCAGTACTTC. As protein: CASSRGQGETQYF.

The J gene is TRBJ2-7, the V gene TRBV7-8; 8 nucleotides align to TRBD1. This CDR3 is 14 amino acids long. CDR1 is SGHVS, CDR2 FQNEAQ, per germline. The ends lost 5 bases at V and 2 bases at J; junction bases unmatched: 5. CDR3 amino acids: CASSPGQGPYEQYF. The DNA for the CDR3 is TGTGCCAGCAGCCCAGGACAGGGTCCCTACGAGCAGTACTTC. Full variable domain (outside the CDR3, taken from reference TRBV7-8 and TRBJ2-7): GAGVSQSPRYKVAKRGQDVALRCDPISGHVSLFWYQQALGQGPEFLTYFQNEAQLDKSGLPSDRFFAERPEGSVSTLKIQRTQQEDSAVYLCASSPGQGPYEQYFGPGTRLTVT.